The following is a T cell receptor beta chain sequence with its context. Its cognate antigen is unknown. The data derive from a study of blood T cells in healthy people across ages. The authors ran a second PCR of 7 to 11 cycles using a sample-barcoded 5' primer and a J-beta primer mix. TCRdb analysed the 5' RACE reads with MiXCR anew, one entry per CDR3 protein. This table holds around 1,700,000 distinct CDR3 sequences, 25% to 30% found once. Notes on the study in general: Compared with aged donors, long-lived donors showed fewer expanded clones, suggesting selection.

This CDR3 is 15 amino acids long. From germline, CDR1 is MNHEY and CDR2 SMNVEV (reference sequence). Trimming removed 2 bases from V and 4 bases from J, with 15 bases in between. The J gene is TRBJ2-7, the V gene TRBV27; D is unresolved. The TCR comes from a woman in her twenties or thirties in good health. Sample: blood. CDR3 residues: CASSLRLSPPYEQYF. As DNA, the CDR3 is TGTGCCAGCAGTTTAAGGCTTTCTCCTCCGTACGAGCAGTACTTC.